This TCR beta chain was sequenced for a study of blood T cell repertoires in COVID-19. Study-wide context: Spain, Italy and the United States supplied samples that represented acute and convalescent COVID-19. From T cells, B-cell-depleted T cells, or PBMCs came the material, which was cDNA or gDNA.

Authors' processing steps: Nucleated cell number was recorded as an estimate derived from reference gene primer amplification. Repertoires were generated with immunoSEQ multiplex PCR, while TCRdb's copy carries only in-frame clones and drops some. The D gene and trimming were derived from the DNA, and the V and J assignments and clone size from that table. This sample yields 200,000 to 300,000 clones, of which about 82% are seen a single time; around an eighth belongs to the top ten. Germline trimming cut 4 bases from V and 8 bases from J; bases unmatched to any gene: 2. The CDR3 runs 12 residues. CDR1 is MNHEY, CDR2 SVGEGT, per germline.

Sequencing input: peripheral blood. The clonotype comes from a man aged 80 or over with acute or convalescent COVID-19. The chain joins TRBV6-2 or TRBV6-3 to TRBJ1-2, with 9 bases that match TRBD1. The CDR3 coding sequence is TGTGCCAGCAGTTCGGGACAGGGCGGCTACACCTTC. Its protein is CASSSGQGGYTF.